The 22 T cell receptor beta chains presented below share a single source sample, sequenced in a study of shared clonotypes between healthy human individuals. Sequencing used immunoSEQ multiplex PCR; TCRdb keeps in-frame clones, though not all of them. The table records millions of clones, just over 90% of them present only once. Sequenced sample: naive CD4+ T cells sorted from blood. Subset noted: CD45RA+ positively selected. The origin of the receptors is a young man in good health.

This rearrangement joins TRBV19 to TRBJ1-2; 8 bases map to TRBD1. This CDR3 has 14 residues. The germline CDR1 and CDR2 sequences are LNHDA and SQIVND (reference sequence). V dropped 3 bases and J dropped 4; count of bases not matched to a gene: 4. The CDR3: CASSILTGGYGYTF. In DNA, the CDR3 is TGTGCCAGTAGTATTTTAACAGGGGGCTATGGCTACACCTTC.

CDR3: CASSNKGADEKLFF. The CDR3 DNA sequence: TGTGCCAGCAGTAACAAGGGGGCTGATGAAAAACTGTTTTTT. The chain combines TRBV6-5 with TRBJ1-4, with 7 positions matching TRBD1. Germline V gene lookup returns CDR1 MNHEY and CDR2 SVGAGI. This CDR3 has 14 amino acids. V dropped 5 bases and J dropped 6; count of bases not matched to a gene: 6.

The chain employs TRBV5-8 and TRBJ2-1; 7 bases agree with TRBD2. The CDR3 extends over 15 amino acids. The J segment lost 0 bases and the V segment lost 5 bases, leaving 5 bases of the junction unmatched. The germline gives CDR1 SGHTS, CDR2 YDEGEE. CDR3 coding DNA: TGTGCCAGCAGATGGGCTAGCGGCTCCTACAATGAGCAGTTCTTC. Protein product: CASRWASGSYNEQFF. Using reference TRBV5-8 and TRBJ2-1 for the parts outside the CDR3, the full variable domain is EAGVTQSPTHLIKTRGQQATLRCSPISGHTSVYWYQQALGLGLQFLLWYDEGEERNRGNFPPRFSGRQFPNYSSELNVNALELEDSALYLCASRWASGSYNEQFFGPGTRLTVL.

This clone was detected a few times. The chain is built from TRBV2 and TRBJ1-1; no firm D call. The V end was cut by 5 bases, the J end by 3 bases, with 4 bases between. CDR3 length: 11 residues. Germline V gene data show CDR1 as SNHLY and CDR2 as FYNNEI. This CDR3 reads CASSLDTEAFF. CDR3 nucleotide sequence: TGTGCCAGCAGTCTTGACACTGAAGCTTTCTTT.

The chain recombines TRBV27 with TRBJ2-3, with D perhaps matching TRBD1 or TRBD2 (5 bases each). With 4 bases removed from V and 5 bases from J, the gap between germline ends came to 16 bases. This CDR3 is built from 15 residues. Germline CDR1 MNHEY, CDR2 SMNVEV (reference sequence). The CDR3 spells CASSSRDVARDTQYF. The DNA for the CDR3 is TGTGCCAGCAGTTCTCGGGACGTAGCGAGAGATACGCAGTATTTT.

The rearrangement links TRBV19 to TRBJ2-1; D ambiguous. Germline CDR1 and CDR2: LNHDA and SQIVND (reference sequence). The CDR3 covers 14 residues. V was cut by 5 bases and J by 4 bases, with 12 bases left in between. The CDR3 reads CASSRAGPYNEQFF. CDR3 nucleotide sequence: TGTGCCAGTAGTCGCGCAGGACCGTACAATGAGCAGTTCTTC.

This chain connects TRBV5-1 to TRBJ2-1; 10 positions match TRBD2. Germline loops: CDR1 SGHRS, CDR2 YFSETQ. The CDR3 contains 17 residues. The junction had 7 bases not matched to a gene; V was cut back by 4 bases and J by 0 bases. The CDR3 DNA sequence: TGCGCCAGCAGCGACCTTAGCGGGAGGAGCTCCTACAATGAGCAGTTCTTC. As protein: CASSDLSGRSSYNEQFF.

V gene TRBV18 combines with J gene TRBJ1-4; 9 nucleotides match TRBD1. The CDR3 runs to 13 residues. Trimming took 7 bases from V and 7 from J; bases not matched to a gene: 4. Germline lookup yields CDR1 KGHSH and CDR2 LQKENI. The CDR3 bases are TGTGCCAGCTGGGGGACAGGGAGTGAAAAACTGTTTTTT. Protein sequence: CASWGTGSEKLFF.

This clone has only one observation. This chain joins TRBV2 and TRBJ2-1; D is undetermined. V shed 5 bases and J shed 5 bases, with 10 bases lying between them. Looked up from germline, CDR1 is SNHLY and CDR2 is FYNNEI. This CDR3 contains 13 residues. The CDR3 is CASSPSTHNEQFF. The CDR3 DNA follows: TGTGCCAGCAGTCCTAGTACCCACAATGAGCAGTTCTTC.

This clone was seen only once. Different DNA sequences within this sample yield the same CDR3. This chain connects TRBV9 to TRBJ1-2; 7 bases are a match to TRBD1. Germline values: CDR1 SGDLS, CDR2 YYNGEE. The CDR3 sequence is 14 residues long. Losses at the gene ends were 0 bases for V and 2 bases for J; bases not matched to a gene: 1. The CDR3 coding sequence is TGTGCCAGCAGCGTAGGCAGGGGGAACTATGGCTACACCTTC. Translated, it gives CASSVGRGNYGYTF.

This chain uses TRBV5-8 with TRBJ1-6; D is unclear. This CDR3 is 17 amino acids long. Trimming took off 2 bases at V and 0 bases at J, with 12 bases between the two ends. Germline CDR1 SGHTS, CDR2 YDEGEE. This CDR3 reads CASSFFPISSYNSPLHF. The CDR3 bases are TGTGCCAGCAGCTTTTTTCCGATAAGCTCCTATAATTCACCCCTCCACTTT.

The V call is TRBV5-3, the J call TRBJ2-7; 7 nucleotides line up with TRBD1. TRBV5-3 is an ORF; its function is uncertain. The CDR3 sequence is 10 residues long. V shed 4 bases and J 13 bases; nucleotides not matched to a gene: 5. The CDR3 DNA is TGTGCCAGAAGCGACAGGGTTCTTTACTTC. Its protein product is CARSDRVLYF.

The chain joins TRBV5-1 to TRBJ1-4; D is ambiguous. Germline CDR1 is SGHRS and CDR2 is YFSETQ. Trimming pared 1 base from V and 0 bases from J, leaving 4 bases between. The CDR3 runs to 14 residues. CDR3: CASSLNPTNEKLFF. For the CDR3, the DNA is TGCGCCAGCAGCTTGAACCCAACTAATGAAAAACTGTTTTTT. The entire variable domain, with the rest obtained from reference TRBV5-1 and TRBJ1-4, is as follows: KAGVTQTPRYLIKTRGQQVTLSCSPISGHRSVSWYQQTPGQGLQFLFEYFSETQRNKGNFPGRFSGRQFSNSRSEMNVSTLELGDSALYLCASSLNPTNEKLFFGSGTQLSVL.

This chain uses TRBV7-3 with TRBJ2-5; D not resolved. The CDR3 is made up of 13 amino acids. Trimming shortened V by 1 base and J by 5 bases, and 8 bases separated the two germline ends. Germline lookup yields CDR1 SGHTA and CDR2 FQGTGA. The DNA for the CDR3 is TGTGCCAGCAGCTTAAATGTTGGGGAGACCCAGTACTTC. Translated: CASSLNVGETQYF.

V gene TRBV10-1 combines with J gene TRBJ2-2; no clear D gene. V lost 6 bases, J lost 5 bases, and 13 bases lay in between. Germline CDR1 reads WNHNN; CDR2 reads SYGVQD (reference sequence). The CDR3 is 14 residues long. In nucleotides, the CDR3 is TGCGCCAGCAGCGATCGTCCCGGGACCGGGGAGCTGTTTTTT. Its protein is CASSDRPGTGELFF.

The CDR3 region is CASSVLMGLGANVLTF. CDR3 DNA: TGTGCCAGCAGCGTACTCATGGGCTTGGGGGCCAACGTCCTGACTTTC. This chain connects TRBV7-2 to TRBJ2-6; D is uncertain. V was cut by 5 bases and J by 4 bases, with 15 bases left in between. The germline V gene has CDR1 SGHTA and CDR2 FQGNSA. This CDR3 is 16 amino acids long.

The rearrangement links TRBV6-6 to TRBJ2-3; 9 bases fit TRBD1. CDR1 and CDR2 from the germline V gene are MNHNY and SVGAGI (reference sequence). J was trimmed by 1 base and V by 7 bases; bases with no gene match: 9. The CDR3 spans 16 residues. The CDR3 reads CASMGQGRPGTDTQYF. DNA for the CDR3: TGTGCCAGCATGGGACAGGGTAGGCCTGGCACAGATACGCAGTATTTT.

This CDR3 is CSALPGFNYGYTF. The CDR3 region has the DNA TGCAGCGCCCTGCCTGGCTTTAACTATGGCTACACCTTC. The chain recombines TRBV29-1 with TRBJ1-2; D gene ambiguous. This CDR3 has 13 amino acids. Trimming took off 7 bases at V and 1 base at J, with 13 bases between the two ends. Germline V gene data show CDR1 as SQVTM and CDR2 as ANQGSEA.

In this sample, this clone turned up once. The chain employs TRBV27 and TRBJ1-1; D ambiguous. This CDR3 region has 10 residues. Germline V gene data show CDR1 as MNHEY and CDR2 as SMNVEV (reference sequence). V lost 7 bases and J 7 bases, leaving 7 bases between the germline ends. CDR3 coding DNA: TGTGCCAGCACACGCAATGAAGCTTTCTTT. This gives the protein CASTRNEAFF.

A single count supports this clone. V gene TRBV5-5 combines with J gene TRBJ1-3; TRBD1 might be the D (5 bases). Germline values: CDR1 SGHKS, CDR2 YYEKEE (reference sequence). Trimming cost V 0 bases and J 7 bases, with 5 bases left between them. The CDR3 spans 12 residues. The CDR3 DNA reads TGTGCCAGCAGCTTGGGGGGGAACACCATATATTTT. It specifies CASSLGGNTIYF.

The J gene is TRBJ1-2, the V gene TRBV28; D unresolved. The CDR3 has 14 amino acids. CDR1 and CDR2 (germline): MDHEN, SYDVKM. Trimming cost V 1 base and J 3 bases, with 9 bases left between them. The CDR3 DNA reads TGTGCCAGCAGTTTATTGGGAGGAGACTATGGCTACACCTTC. Its translation is CASSLLGGDYGYTF.

The chain carries TRBV10-3 and TRBJ2-5; D gene uncertain. V was shortened by 4 bases and J by 4 bases, with 13 bases between the two germline ends. CDR3 length: 14 residues. Germline lookup yields CDR1 ENHRY and CDR2 SYGVKD. The CDR3 reads CAISGSTRIETQYF. The CDR3 DNA reads TGTGCCATCAGTGGGTCGACCAGGATAGAGACCCAGTACTTC.